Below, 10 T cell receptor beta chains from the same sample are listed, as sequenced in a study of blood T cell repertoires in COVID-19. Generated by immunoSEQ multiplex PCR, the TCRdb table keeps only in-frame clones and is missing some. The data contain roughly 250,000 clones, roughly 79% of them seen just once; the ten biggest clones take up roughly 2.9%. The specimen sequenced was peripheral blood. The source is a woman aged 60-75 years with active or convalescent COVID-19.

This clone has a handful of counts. CDR3 region: CASRVGQGNQPQHF. In nucleotides, the CDR3 is TGTGCCAGCAGGGTGGGACAGGGTAATCAGCCCCAGCATTTT. The V and J genes are TRBV13 and TRBJ1-5; 9 bases are shared with TRBD1. Per the germline V gene, CDR1 is PRHDT and CDR2 is FYEKMQ (reference sequence). J lost 4 bases, V lost 6 bases, and 4 bases had no gene match. The CDR3 extends over 14 amino acids.

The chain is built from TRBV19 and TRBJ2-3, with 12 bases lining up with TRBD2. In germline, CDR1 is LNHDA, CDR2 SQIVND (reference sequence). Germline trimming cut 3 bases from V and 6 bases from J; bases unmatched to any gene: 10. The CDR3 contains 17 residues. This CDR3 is CASSIGSGLAGGDTQYF. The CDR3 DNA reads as TGTGCCAGTAGTATCGGATCGGGACTAGCGGGCGGTGATACGCAGTATTTT.

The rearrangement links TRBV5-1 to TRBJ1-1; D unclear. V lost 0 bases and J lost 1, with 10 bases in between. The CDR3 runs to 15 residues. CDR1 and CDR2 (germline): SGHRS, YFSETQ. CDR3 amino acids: CASSLERVPNTEAFF. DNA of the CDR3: TGCGCCAGCAGCTTGGAGAGGGTTCCGAACACTGAAGCTTTCTTT.

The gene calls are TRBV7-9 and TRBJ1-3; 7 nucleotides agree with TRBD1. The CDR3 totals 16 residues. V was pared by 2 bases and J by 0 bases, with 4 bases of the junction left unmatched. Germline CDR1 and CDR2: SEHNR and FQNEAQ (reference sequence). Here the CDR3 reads CASSLRQGPSGNTIYF. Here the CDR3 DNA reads TGTGCCAGCAGCTTAAGACAGGGTCCCTCTGGAAACACCATATATTTT.

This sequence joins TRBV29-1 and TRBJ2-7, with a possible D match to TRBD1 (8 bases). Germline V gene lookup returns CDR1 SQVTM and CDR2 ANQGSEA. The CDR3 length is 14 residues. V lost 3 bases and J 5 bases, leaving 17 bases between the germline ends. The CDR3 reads CSVDTGGAWDEQYF. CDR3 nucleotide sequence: TGCAGCGTTGACACAGGGGGGGCCTGGGACGAGCAGTACTTC.

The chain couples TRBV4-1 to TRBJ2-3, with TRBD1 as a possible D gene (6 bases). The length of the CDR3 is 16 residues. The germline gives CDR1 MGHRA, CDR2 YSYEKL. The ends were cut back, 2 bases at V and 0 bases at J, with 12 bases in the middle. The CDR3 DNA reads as TGCGCCAGCAGCCAATTGACAGGAGTTAGCACAGATACGCAGTATTTT. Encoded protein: CASSQLTGVSTDTQYF.

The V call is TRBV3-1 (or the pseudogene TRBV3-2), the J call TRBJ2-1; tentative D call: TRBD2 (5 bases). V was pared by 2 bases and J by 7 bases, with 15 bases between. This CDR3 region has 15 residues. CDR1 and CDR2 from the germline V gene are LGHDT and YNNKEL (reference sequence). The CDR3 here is CASSQQAAGGNEQFF. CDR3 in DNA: TGTGCCAGCAGCCAACAGGCGGCGGGCGGGAATGAGCAGTTCTTC.

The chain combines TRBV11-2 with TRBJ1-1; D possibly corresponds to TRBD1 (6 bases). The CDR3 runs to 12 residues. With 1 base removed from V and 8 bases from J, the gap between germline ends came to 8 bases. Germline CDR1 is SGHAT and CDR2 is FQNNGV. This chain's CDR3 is CASSLVTGEAFF. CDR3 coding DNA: TGTGCCAGCAGCTTAGTGACAGGAGAAGCTTTCTTT.

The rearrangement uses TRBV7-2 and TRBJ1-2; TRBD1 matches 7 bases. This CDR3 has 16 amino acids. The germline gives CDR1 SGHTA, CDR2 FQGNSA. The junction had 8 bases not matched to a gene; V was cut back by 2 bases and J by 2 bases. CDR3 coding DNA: TGTGCCAGCAGCTTATGGGGGGACAGTGGCAACTATGGCTACACCTTC. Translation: CASSLWGDSGNYGYTF.

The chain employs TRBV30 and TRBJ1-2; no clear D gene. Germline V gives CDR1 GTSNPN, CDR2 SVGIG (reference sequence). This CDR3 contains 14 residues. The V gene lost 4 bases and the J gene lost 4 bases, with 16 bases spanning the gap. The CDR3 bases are TGTGCCTGGACAGAGGGATCGCGATCCTATGGCTACACCTTC. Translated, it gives CAWTEGSRSYGYTF.